This paragraph covers one T cell receptor (beta chain) sequence. The antigen is undetermined. The sample originates from a study of yellow fever vaccine responses in identical twins. Findings and limits, study-wide: Twins' vaccine T cell responses were reported to seem partly convergent and partly personalized.

TCRdb independently ran MiXCR on the RT-PCR reads; one entry per CDR3 protein. The data hold about 3,900 distinct CDR3 sequences, with 73% observed a single time. The sequences come from T cells from blood (PBMCs), unsorted or a sorted subset (not recorded which), collected before or after yellow fever vaccination (not recorded which). The sequence was collected from a woman younger than 30 who received the yellow fever vaccine.

CDR3 sequence reads: CASSLLLAKNIQYF. Written as DNA, the CDR3 is TGTGCCAGCAGTTTGCTACTAGCCAAAAACATTCAGTACTTC. The genes are TRBV28 and TRBJ2-4; D remains unclear. Trimming removed 3 bases at V and 0 bases at J, with 6 bases between. Looked up from germline, CDR1 is MDHEN and CDR2 is SYDVKM. The CDR3 consists of 14 residues.